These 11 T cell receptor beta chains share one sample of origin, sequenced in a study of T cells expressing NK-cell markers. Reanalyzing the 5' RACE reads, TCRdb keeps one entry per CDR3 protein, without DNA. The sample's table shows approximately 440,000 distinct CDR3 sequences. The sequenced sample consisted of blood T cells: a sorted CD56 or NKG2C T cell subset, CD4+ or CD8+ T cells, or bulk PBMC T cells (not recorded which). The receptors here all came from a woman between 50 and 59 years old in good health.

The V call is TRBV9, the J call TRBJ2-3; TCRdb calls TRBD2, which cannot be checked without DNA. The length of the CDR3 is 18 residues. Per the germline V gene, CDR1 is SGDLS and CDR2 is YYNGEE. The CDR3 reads CASSESFFSSGRVGTQYF.

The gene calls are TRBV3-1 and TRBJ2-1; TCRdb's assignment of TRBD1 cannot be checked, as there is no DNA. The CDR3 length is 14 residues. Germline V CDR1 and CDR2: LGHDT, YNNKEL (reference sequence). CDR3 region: CASSAGDWNNEQFF.

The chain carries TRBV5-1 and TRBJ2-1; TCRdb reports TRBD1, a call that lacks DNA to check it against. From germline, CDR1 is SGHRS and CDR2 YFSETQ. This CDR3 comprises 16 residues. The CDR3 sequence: CASSLATGSGYNEQFF.

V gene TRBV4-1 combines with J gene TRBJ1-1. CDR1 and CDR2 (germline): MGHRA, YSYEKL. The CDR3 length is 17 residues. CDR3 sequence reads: CASSQDSVRQQNTEAFF.

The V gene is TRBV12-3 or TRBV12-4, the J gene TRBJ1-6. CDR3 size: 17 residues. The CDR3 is CASSPTQLSSYNSPLHF.

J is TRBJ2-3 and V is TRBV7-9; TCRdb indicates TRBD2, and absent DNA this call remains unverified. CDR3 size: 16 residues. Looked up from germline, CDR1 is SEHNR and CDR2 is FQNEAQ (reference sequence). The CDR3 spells CASSSTGLAGPDTQYF.

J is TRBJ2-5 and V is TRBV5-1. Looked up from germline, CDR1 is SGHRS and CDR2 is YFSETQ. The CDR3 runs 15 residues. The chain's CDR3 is CASSFVGNRQETQYF.

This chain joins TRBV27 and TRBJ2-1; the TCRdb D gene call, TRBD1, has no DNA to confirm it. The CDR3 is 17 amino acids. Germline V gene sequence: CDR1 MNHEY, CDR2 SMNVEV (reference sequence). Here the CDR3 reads CASSLVREGTGDNEQFF.

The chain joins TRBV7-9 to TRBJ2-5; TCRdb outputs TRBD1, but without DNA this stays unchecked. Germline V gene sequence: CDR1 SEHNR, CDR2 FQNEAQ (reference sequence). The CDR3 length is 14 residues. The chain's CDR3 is CASSHGQGPGTQYF.

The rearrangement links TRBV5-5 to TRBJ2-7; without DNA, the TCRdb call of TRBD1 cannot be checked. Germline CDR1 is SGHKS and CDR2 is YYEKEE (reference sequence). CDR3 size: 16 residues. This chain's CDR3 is CASSLLPDSPRDEQYF.

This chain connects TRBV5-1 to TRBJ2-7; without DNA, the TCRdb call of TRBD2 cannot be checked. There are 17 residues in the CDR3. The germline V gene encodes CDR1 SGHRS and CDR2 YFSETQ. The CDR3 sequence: CASSSIPRLAGGCEQYF.